The present T cell receptor (beta chain) was sequenced within a study of cytotoxic CD8 clonotypes in ibrutinib-treated CLL. Overall study context: After a median roughly a year on treatment (6 to 36), response samples were drawn. Study-wide results and limits: The study found clonality rose at ibrutinib response, then fell toward baseline at progression.

Germline values: CDR1 SGHTA, CDR2 FQGNSA. There are 14 residues in the CDR3. Trimming took off 4 bases at V and 7 bases at J, with 17 bases between the two ends. Targeted sequencing depth ranged from 1 in 200,000 to 1 in 1 million T cells. Profiled with immunoSEQ multiplex PCR; TCRdb holds only in-frame clones, not every one. The sample contains about 140,000 clones, roughly 80% of which appear only once. Details on this clone: The antigen is unknown.

The chain employs TRBV7-2 and TRBJ2-7, with D possibly TRBD2 on 5 matching bases. This receptor was obtained from a human donor with chronic lymphocytic leukemia. This sample comprised PBMCs, obtained after 12 months of ibrutinib treatment. The CDR3 bases are TGTGCCAGCAGCTCCTCCGGGTCCTCGGGGGAGCAGTACTTC. This gives the protein CASSSSGSSGEQYF. Full variable domain (rest looked up from reference TRBV7-2 and TRBJ2-7): GAGVSQSPSNKVTEKGKDVELRCDPISGHTALYWYRQSLGQGLEFLIYFQGNSAPDKSGLPSDRFSAERTGGSVSTLTIQRTQQEDSAVYLCASSSSGSSGEQYFGPGTRLTVT.